This T cell receptor beta chain was identified in a study of T-cell memory formation after mild COVID-19. Findings and limits, study-wide: A second wave of clones peaked on day 37, and their SARS-CoV-2 specificity went unconfirmed. Contracting CD4+ clones lay largely in CM and EM, with CD8+ ones residing in EMRA.

TCRdb re-called the 5' RACE reads through MiXCR, storing one row per CDR3 protein. This repertoire shows 300,000 to 400,000 distinct CDR3 sequences, about an eighth found once; its top ten account for about 20%. The CDR3 is made up of 15 amino acids. Deletions cut 5 bases from V and 5 bases from J, with 18 bases between. Germline assignment: CDR1 MDHEN and CDR2 SYDVKM. In this sample, this clonotype turned up many times. The target antigen is unknown. The material sequenced was PBMCs or a T cell subset sorted from them (not recorded which). J is TRBJ1-1 and V is TRBV28; a possible D gene is TRBD1 (6 bases). The origin of this receptor is a man younger than 30 who had mild COVID-19 (a few samples of this study predate the infection). Cell type and time point are not known. The CDR3 spells CASSRFPGDWTEAFF. The CDR3 DNA sequence: TGTGCCAGCAGTCGGTTTCCAGGGGATTGGACTGAAGCTTTCTTT. The full variable domain, rest sourced from reference TRBV28 and TRBJ1-1, is DVKVTQSSRYLVKRTGEKVFLECVQDMDHENMFWYRQDPGLGLRLIYFSYDVKMKEKGDIPEGYSVSREKKERFSLILESASTNQTSMYLCASSRFPGDWTEAFFGQGTRLTVV.